Below are 9 T cell receptor beta chains sequenced from a single sample in a study of vaccination effects on CD4 cells after COVID-19. When ten to eleven days of culture had elapsed, CD4+ T cells were isolated. Data came from immunoSEQ multiplex PCR; TCRdb stores just in-frame clones and leaves some out. The sample lists more than 40,000 clones, 76% occurring once. No antigen has been assigned to these receptors. The sequencing used CD4+ T cells from PBMCs cultured without peptide, collected before COVID-19 vaccination. The receptors come from a human donor who had a prior SARS-CoV-2 infection.

The rearrangement links TRBV11-3 to TRBJ1-1; no firm D call. The V end lost 1 base, the J end lost 1 base, and 4 bases lay between the germline ends. Germline loops: CDR1 SGHNT, CDR2 YENEEA. CDR3 length: 13 residues. CDR3 in amino acids: CASSLVKNTEAFF. CDR3 DNA sequence: TGTGCCAGCAGCTTAGTAAAGAACACTGAAGCTTTCTTT.

The chain is built from TRBV5-1 and TRBJ1-1; D possibly corresponds to TRBD1 (5 bases). Trimming removed 1 base from V and 0 bases from J, with 7 bases in between. The CDR3 consists of 14 residues. The germline CDR1 and CDR2 sequences are SGHRS and YFSETQ. The CDR3 bases are TGCGCCAGCAGCTTGAGGGGCATGAACACTGAAGCTTTCTTT. This codes for CASSLRGMNTEAFF.

This clone was seen only a few times. Here the CDR3 reads CASRNSGASTDTQYF. The CDR3 DNA follows: TGTGCCAGCAGAAATAGCGGGGCAAGCACAGATACGCAGTATTTT. This chain joins TRBV6-5 and TRBJ2-3, with 8 nucleotides matching TRBD2. The length of the CDR3 is 15 residues. Trimming at V came to 6 bases and at J to 0 bases, leaving 5 bases not matched to a gene. Germline CDR1 and CDR2: MNHEY and SVGAGI.

This chain joins TRBV7-9 and TRBJ2-7; 10 nucleotides align to TRBD2. The germline V gene has CDR1 SEHNR and CDR2 FQNEAQ (reference sequence). The CDR3 spans 14 residues. After removal of 6 bases from V and 6 bases from J, the junction contained 8 bases not matched to a gene. CDR3 loop: CASRLLAGAGEQYF. The CDR3 bases are TGTGCCAGCAGACTTCTAGCGGGAGCCGGCGAGCAGTACTTC.

This rearrangement joins TRBV5-1 to TRBJ1-2; D gene unclear. This CDR3 is 14 amino acids long. Between the trimmed V and J ends, which lost 0 bases and 5 bases, there was a span of 11 bases. Germline CDR1 is SGHRS and CDR2 is YFSETQ. In DNA form, the CDR3 reads TGCGCCAGCAGCTTGGAGGCTACTACATATGGCTACACCTTC. It codes for CASSLEATTYGYTF.

This chain joins TRBV5-1 and TRBJ1-1, with TRBD1 as a possible D gene (5 bases). The germline CDR1 and CDR2 sequences are SGHRS and YFSETQ. CDR3 length: 13 residues. Trimming removed 3 bases at V and 8 bases at J, with 14 bases between. The CDR3 reads CASSSERGMEAFF. The CDR3 coding sequence is TGCGCCAGCAGCTCTGAGAGGGGTATGGAAGCTTTCTTT.

This clone was counted between two and nine times. V and J are TRBV2 and TRBJ2-3; 9 bases align to TRBD2. The germline V gene encodes CDR1 SNHLY and CDR2 FYNNEI. V lost 6 bases to trimming and J lost 7 bases; unmatched junction nucleotides: 11. This CDR3 region has 15 residues. The CDR3 sequence: CASRMGSGGPHTQYF. Here the CDR3 DNA reads TGTGCCAGCAGAATGGGGAGCGGGGGGCCGCATACGCAGTATTTT.

This clone has only a few counts. V and J are TRBV6-5 and TRBJ1-3; 7 bases map to TRBD1. V dropped 2 bases and J dropped 4; count of bases not matched to a gene: 5. From germline, CDR1 is MNHEY and CDR2 SVGAGI. This CDR3 region has 15 residues. The CDR3 bases are TGTGCCAGCAGTTACGGGACAGTGCGCGGAAACACCATATATTTT. Encoded protein: CASSYGTVRGNTIYF.

The V call is TRBV7-9, the J call TRBJ1-5; no reliable D call. The CDR3 extends over 12 amino acids. The germline CDR1 and CDR2 sequences are SEHNR and FQNEAQ (reference sequence). Trimming left V 1 base short and J 5 bases short, with 3 bases between. CDR3 sequence reads: CASSLGDQPQHF. In nucleotides, the CDR3 is TGTGCCAGCAGCTTAGGCGATCAGCCCCAGCATTTT.